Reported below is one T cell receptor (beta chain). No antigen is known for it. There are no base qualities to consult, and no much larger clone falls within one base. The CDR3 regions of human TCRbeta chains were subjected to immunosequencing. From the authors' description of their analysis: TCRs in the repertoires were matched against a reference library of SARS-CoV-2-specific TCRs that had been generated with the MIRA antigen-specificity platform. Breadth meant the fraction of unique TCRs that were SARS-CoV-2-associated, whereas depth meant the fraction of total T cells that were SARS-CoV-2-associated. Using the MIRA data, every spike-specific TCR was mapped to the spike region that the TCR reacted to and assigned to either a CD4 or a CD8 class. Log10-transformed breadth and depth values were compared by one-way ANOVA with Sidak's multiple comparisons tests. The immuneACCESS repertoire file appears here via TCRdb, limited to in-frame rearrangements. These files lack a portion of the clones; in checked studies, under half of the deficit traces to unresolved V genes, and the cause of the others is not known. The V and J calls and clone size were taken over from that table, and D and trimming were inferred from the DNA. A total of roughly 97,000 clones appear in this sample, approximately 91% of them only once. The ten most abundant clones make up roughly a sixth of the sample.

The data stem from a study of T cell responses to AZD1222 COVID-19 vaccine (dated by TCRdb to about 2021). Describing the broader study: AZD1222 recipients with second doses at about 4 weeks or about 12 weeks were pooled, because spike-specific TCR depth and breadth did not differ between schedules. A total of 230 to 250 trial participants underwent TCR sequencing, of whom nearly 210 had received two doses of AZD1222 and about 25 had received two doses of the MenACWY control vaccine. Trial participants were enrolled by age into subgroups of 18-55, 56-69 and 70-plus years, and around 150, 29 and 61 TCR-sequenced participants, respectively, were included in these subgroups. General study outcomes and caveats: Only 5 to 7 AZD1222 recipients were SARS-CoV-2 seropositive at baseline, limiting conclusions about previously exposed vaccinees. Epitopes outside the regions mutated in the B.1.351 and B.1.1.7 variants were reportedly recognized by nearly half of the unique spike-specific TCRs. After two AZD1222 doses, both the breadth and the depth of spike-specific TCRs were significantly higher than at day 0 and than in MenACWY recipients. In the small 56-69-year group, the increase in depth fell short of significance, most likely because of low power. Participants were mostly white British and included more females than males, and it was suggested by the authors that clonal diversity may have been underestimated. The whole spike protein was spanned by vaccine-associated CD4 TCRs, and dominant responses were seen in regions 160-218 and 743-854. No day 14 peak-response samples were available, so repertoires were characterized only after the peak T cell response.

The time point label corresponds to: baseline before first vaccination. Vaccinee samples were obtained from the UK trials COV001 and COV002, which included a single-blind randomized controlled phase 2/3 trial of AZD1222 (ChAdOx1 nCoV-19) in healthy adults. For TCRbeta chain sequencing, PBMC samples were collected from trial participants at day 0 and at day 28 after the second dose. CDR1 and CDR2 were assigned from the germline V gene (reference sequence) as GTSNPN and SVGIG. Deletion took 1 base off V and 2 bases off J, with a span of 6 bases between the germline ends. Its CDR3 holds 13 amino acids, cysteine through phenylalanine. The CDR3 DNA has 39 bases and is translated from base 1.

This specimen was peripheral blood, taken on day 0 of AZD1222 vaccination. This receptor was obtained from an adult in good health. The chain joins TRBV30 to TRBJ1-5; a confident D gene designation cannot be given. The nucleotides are TGTGCCTGGAGTGGCACAGGCAATCAGCCCCAGCATTTT. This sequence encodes CAWSGTGNQPQHF.